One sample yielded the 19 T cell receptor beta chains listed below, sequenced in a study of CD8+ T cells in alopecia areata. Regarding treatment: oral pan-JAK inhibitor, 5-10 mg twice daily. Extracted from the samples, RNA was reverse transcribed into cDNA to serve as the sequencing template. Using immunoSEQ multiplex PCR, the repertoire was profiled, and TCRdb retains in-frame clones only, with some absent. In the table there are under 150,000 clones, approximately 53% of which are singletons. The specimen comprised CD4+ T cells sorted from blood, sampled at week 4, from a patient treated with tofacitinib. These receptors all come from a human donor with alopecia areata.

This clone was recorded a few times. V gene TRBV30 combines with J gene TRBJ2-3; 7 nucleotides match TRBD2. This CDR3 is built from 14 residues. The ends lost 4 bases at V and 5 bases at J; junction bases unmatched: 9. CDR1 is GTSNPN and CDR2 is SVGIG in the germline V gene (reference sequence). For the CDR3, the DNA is TGTGCCTGGACTAAACTAGCGACTCGAGATACGCAGTATTTT. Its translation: CAWTKLATRDTQYF.

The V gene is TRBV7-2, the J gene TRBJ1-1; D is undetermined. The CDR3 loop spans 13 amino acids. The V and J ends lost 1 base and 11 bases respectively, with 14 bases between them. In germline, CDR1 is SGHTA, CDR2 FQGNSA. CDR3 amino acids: CASSLVSYAGAFF. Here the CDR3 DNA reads TGTGCCAGCAGCTTAGTCAGCTACGCGGGGGCTTTCTTT.

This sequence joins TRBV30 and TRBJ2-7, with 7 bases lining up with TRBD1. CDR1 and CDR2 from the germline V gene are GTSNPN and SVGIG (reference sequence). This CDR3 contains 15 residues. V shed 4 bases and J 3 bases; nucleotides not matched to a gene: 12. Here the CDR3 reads CAWTPPGGIFYEQYF. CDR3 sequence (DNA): TGTGCCTGGACCCCCCCAGGGGGAATTTTCTACGAGCAGTACTTC.

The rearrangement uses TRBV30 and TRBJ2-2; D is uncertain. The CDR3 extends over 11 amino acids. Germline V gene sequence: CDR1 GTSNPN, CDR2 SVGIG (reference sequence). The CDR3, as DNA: TGTGTGGGGTCCTACACCGGGGAGCTGTTTTTT. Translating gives CVGSYTGELFF.

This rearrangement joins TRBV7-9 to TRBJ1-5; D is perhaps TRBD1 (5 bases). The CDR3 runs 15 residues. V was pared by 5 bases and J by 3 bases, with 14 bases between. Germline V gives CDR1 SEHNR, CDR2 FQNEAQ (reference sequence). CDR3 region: CASSQDGQYNQPQHF. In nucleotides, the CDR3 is TGTGCCAGCAGCCAGGACGGACAATACAATCAGCCCCAGCATTTT. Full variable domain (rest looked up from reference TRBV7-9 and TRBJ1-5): DTGVSQNPRHKITKRGQNVTFRCDPISEHNRLYWYRQTLGQGPEFLTYFQNEAQLEKSRLLSDRFSAERPKGSFSTLEIQRTEQGDSAMYLCASSQDGQYNQPQHFGDGTRLSIL.

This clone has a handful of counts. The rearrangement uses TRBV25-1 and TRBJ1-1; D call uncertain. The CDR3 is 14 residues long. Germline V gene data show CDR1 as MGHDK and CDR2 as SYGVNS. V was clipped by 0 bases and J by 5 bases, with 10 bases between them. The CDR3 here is CASSEYLGRTEAFF. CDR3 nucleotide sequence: TGTGCCAGCAGTGAATATCTGGGGAGGACTGAAGCTTTCTTT.

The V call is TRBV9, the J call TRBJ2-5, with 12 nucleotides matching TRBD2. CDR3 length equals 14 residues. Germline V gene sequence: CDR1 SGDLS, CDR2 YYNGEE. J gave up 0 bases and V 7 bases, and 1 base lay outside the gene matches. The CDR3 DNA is TGTGCCAGCGGACTAGCGGGATACCAAGAGACCCAGTACTTC. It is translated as CASGLAGYQETQYF.

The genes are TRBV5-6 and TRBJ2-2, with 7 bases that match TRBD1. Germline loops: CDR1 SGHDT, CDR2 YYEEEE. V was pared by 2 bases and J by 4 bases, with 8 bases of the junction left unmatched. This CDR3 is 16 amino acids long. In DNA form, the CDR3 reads TGTGCCAGCAGCTTCCTTGGCAGGGGGACCACCGGGGAGCTGTTTTTT. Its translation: CASSFLGRGTTGELFF.

DNA of the CDR3: TGTGCCAGCAGCTTCCGGGAAGCTGGGGCCAACGTCCTGACTTTC. This encodes CASSFREAGANVLTF. The V gene is TRBV9, the J gene TRBJ2-6; TRBD2 is a possible D gene (5 bases). Trimming cost V 4 bases and J 2 bases, with 10 bases left between them. Germline lookup yields CDR1 SGDLS and CDR2 YYNGEE. There are 15 residues in the CDR3.

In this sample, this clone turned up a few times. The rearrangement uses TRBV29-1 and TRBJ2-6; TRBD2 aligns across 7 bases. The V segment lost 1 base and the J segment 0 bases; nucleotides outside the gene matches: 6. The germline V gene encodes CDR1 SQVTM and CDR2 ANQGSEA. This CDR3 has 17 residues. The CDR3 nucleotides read TGCAGCGTTGAAGGAAGCGGGGCGGGCTCTGGGGCCAACGTCCTGACTTTC. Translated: CSVEGSGAGSGANVLTF.

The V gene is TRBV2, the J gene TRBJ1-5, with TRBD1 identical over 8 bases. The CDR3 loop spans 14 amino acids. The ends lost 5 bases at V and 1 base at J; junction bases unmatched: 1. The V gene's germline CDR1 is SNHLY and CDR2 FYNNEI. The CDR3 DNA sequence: TGTGCCAGCAGTTACAGGGGGAGCAATCAGCCCCAGCATTTT. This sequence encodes CASSYRGSNQPQHF.

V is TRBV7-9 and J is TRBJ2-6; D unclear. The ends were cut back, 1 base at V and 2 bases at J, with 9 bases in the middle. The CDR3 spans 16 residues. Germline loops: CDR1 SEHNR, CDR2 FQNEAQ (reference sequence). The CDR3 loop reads CASSLEGFPGANVLTF. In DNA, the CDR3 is TGTGCCAGCAGCTTAGAAGGTTTCCCTGGGGCCAACGTCCTGACTTTC.

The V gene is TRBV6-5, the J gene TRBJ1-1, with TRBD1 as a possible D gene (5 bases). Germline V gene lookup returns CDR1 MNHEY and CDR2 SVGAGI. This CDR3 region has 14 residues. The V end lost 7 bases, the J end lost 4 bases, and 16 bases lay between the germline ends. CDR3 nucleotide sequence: TGTGCCAGCACCAAGACACCGAGGGGCACTGAAGCTTTCTTT. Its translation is CASTKTPRGTEAFF.

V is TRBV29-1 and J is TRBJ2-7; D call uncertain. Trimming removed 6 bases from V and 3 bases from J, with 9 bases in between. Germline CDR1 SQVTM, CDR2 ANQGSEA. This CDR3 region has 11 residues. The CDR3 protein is CSVSFDYEQYF. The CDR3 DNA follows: TGCAGCGTCAGTTTCGACTACGAGCAGTACTTC.

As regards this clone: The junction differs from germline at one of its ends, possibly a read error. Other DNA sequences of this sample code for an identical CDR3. CDR3 residues: CSVVLDRLDGPQHF. CDR3 DNA: TGCAGCGTTGTTCTTGACCGGCTAGATGGGCCCCAACATTTT. J is TRBJ1-5 and V is TRBV29-1; D remains ambiguous. The CDR3 consists of 14 residues. The germline CDR1 and CDR2 sequences are SQVTM and ANQGSEA.

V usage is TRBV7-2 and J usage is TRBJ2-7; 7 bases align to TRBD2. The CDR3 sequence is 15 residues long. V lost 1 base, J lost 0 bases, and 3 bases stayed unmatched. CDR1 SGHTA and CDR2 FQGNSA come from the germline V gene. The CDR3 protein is CASSLGGGFSYEQYF. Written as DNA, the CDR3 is TGTGCCAGCAGCTTAGGCGGGGGTTTCTCCTACGAGCAGTACTTC.

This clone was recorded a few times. In nucleotides, the CDR3 is TGCGCCAGCAGCTTGGGGCAGGCGAGGGCTGAAGCTTTCTTT. It specifies CASSLGQARAEAFF. The chain carries TRBV5-1 and TRBJ1-1; D is uncertain. CDR1 and CDR2 from the germline V gene are SGHRS and YFSETQ. This CDR3 is 14 amino acids long. With 0 bases removed from V and 6 bases from J, the gap between germline ends came to 12 bases.

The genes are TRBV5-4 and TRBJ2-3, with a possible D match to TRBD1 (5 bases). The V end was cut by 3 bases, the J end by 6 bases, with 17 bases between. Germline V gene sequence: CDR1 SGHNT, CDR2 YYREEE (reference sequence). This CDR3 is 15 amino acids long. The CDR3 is CASSSPVGPRDTQYF. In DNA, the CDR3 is TGTGCCAGCAGCTCACCAGTGGGGCCAAGGGATACGCAGTATTTT.

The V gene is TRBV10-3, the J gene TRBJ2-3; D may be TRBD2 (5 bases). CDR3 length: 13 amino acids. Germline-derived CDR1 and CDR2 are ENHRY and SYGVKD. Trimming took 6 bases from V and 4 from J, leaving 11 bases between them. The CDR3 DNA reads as TGTGCCATCAGCCCAGGAGGCCCAGATACGCAGTATTTT. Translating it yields CAISPGGPDTQYF.